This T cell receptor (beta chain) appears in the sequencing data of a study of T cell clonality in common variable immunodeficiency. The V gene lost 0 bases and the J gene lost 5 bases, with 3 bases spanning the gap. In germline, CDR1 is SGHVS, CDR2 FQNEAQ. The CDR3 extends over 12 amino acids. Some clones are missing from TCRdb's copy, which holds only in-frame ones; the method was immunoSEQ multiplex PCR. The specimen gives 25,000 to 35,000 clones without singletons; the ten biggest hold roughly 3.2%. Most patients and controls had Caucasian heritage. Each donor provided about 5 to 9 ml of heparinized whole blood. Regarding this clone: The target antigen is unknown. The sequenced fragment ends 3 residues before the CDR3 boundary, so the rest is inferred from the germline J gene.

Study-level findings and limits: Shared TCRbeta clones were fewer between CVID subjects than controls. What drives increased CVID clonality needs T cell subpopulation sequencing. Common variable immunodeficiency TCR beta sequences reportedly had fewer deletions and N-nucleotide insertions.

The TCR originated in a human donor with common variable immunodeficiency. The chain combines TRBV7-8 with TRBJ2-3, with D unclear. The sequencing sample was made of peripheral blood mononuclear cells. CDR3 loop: CASSLAQDTQYF. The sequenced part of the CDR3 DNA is TGTGCCAGCAGCTTAGCCCAAGATACG.